This is a list of T cell receptor beta chains from one sample in a study of shared clonotypes between healthy human individuals. TCRdb's copy holds only in-frame clones and misses some; the assay was immunoSEQ multiplex PCR. The table lists about 750,000 clones, about 92% of them singletons, with around 24% in the top ten. Specimen: naive CD8+ T cells sorted from blood. The receptors here all came from a man younger than 40 in good health. Each CDR3 is given with its conserved first and last residue. The D gene is left open where the match is weak. Clone size is stated in some rows and not others, as once, few, many or a class when expanded.

d_call | j_call | cdr3_length | clone_size | v_call | cdr3_aa | cdr3_nt
. | TRBJ1-1 | 12 | . | TRBV13 | CASSFGGTEAFF | TGTGCCAGCAGCTTTGGAGGGACTGAAGCTTTCTTT
TRBD1 | TRBJ1-1 | 16 | . | TRBV6-6 | CASSYYLGQGHTEAFF | TGTGCCAGCAGTTACTACTTGGGACAGGGTCACACTGAAGCTTTCTTT
. | TRBJ2-7 | 15 | . | TRBV7-9 | CASMGHRQRVVEQYF | TGTGCCAGCATGGGGCATAGGCAACGGGTCGTCGAGCAGTACTTC
TRBD2 | TRBJ2-1 | 14 | . | TRBV29-1 | CSVERLAGGSEQFF | TGCAGCGTTGAAAGACTAGCGGGAGGGAGTGAGCAGTTCTTC
TRBD1 | TRBJ1-5 | 14 | few | TRBV28 | CASSLQGISWPQHF | TGTGCCAGCAGCCTACAGGGGATTTCTTGGCCCCAGCATTTT
. | TRBJ2-1 | 13 | . | TRBV19 | CASSISGWNEQFF | TGTGCCAGTAGTATATCAGGATGGAATGAGCAGTTCTTC
. | TRBJ2-1 | 15 | . | TRBV7-9 | CASSPSGVVYNEQFF | TGTGCCAGCAGCCCTTCGGGGGTCGTATACAATGAGCAGTTCTTC
. | TRBJ2-7 | 10 | . | TRBV29-1 | CSAVGYEQYF | TGCAGCGCCGTGGGCTACGAGCAGTACTTC
. | TRBJ1-4 | 14 | . | TRBV5-6 | CASSPSGTSEKLFF | TGTGCCAGCAGCCCATCCGGGACAAGTGAAAAACTGTTTTTT
. | TRBJ2-7 | 13 | . | TRBV11-3 | CASSFSQGYEQYF | TGTGCCAGCAGCTTTAGCCAGGGTTACGAGCAGTACTTC
TRBD1 | TRBJ1-1 | 15 | . | TRBV10-3 | CAISESGTGGTEAFF | TGTGCCATCAGTGAGTCAGGGACAGGGGGCACTGAAGCTTTCTTT
. | TRBJ1-5 | 15 | once | TRBV15 | CATSRDRNSNQPQHF | TGTGCCACCAGCAGAGACAGAAACAGCAATCAGCCCCAGCATTTT
TRBD2 | TRBJ2-7 | 15 | once | TRBV14 | CASSPGTSAHYEQYF | TGTGCCAGCAGCCCCGGGACTAGCGCCCACTACGAGCAGTACTTC
. | TRBJ2-7 | 12 | . | TRBV5-6 | CASSFGVYEQYF | TGTGCCAGCAGCTTCGGGGTTTACGAGCAGTACTTC
. | TRBJ2-2 | 14 | few | TRBV28 | CASTWTAYTGELFF | TGTGCCAGCACCTGGACAGCCTACACCGGGGAGCTGTTTTTT
TRBD1 | TRBJ2-7 | 15 | . | TRBV18 | CASSSGTGIDYEQYF | TGTGCCAGCTCGTCCGGGACAGGGATTGACTACGAGCAGTACTTC
TRBD1 | TRBJ2-7 | 14 | . | TRBV7-2 | CASSLGQGRYEQYF | TGTGCCAGCAGCTTAGGACAGGGCCGGTACGAGCAGTACTTC
. | TRBJ2-3 | 13 | . | TRBV7-7 | CASSLVRTDTQYF | TGTGCTAGCAGCTTGGTGCGCACAGATACGCAGTATTTT
TRBD2 | TRBJ2-1 | 18 | once | TRBV9 | CASSVAFQRLAGDNEQFF | TGTGCCAGCAGCGTAGCTTTCCAGCGACTAGCGGGGGACAATGAGCAGTTCTTC
. | TRBJ1-2 | 13 | . | TRBV28 | CASSNQGYYGYTF | TGTGCCAGCAGCAACCAGGGATACTATGGCTACACCTTC
. | TRBJ2-5 | 16 | . | TRBV7-9 | CASSLGGLGPQETQYF | TGTGCCAGCAGCTTAGGAGGGCTGGGCCCCCAAGAGACCCAGTACTTC
. | TRBJ1-1 | 18 | . | TRBV14 | CASSHSIILQVRDTEAFF | TGTGCCAGCAGCCATAGTATTATCTTACAGGTCAGGGACACTGAAGCTTTCTTT
TRBD2 | TRBJ2-1 | 17 | many | TRBV9 | CASSAYGGEGPTNEQFF | TGTGCCAGCAGCGCTTACGGCGGGGAGGGCCCTACAAATGAGCAGTTCTTC
. | TRBJ1-2 | 13 | . | TRBV4-3 | CASSQDGGNGYTF | TGCGCCAGCAGCCAAGATGGTGGGAATGGCTACACCTTC
. | TRBJ1-2 | 14 | . | TRBV7-9 | CASSLDPGRYGYTF | TGTGCCAGCAGCTTAGATCCAGGCCGCTATGGCTACACCTTC
. | TRBJ2-3 | 13 | . | TRBV6-6 | CASSWDNTDTQYF | TGTGCCAGCAGTTGGGACAACACAGATACGCAGTATTTT
. | TRBJ2-5 | 14 | . | TRBV15 | CATSRRLVGETQYF | TGTGCCACCAGCAGACGACTAGTAGGGGAGACCCAGTACTTC
TRBD1 | TRBJ1-1 | 15 | . | TRBV7-9 | CASLGGVRGQVETFF | TGTGCCAGCCTAGGCGGGGTAAGGGGACAGGTCGAGACTTTCTTT
. | TRBJ2-7 | 15 | once | TRBV7-2 | CASSLGGAISYEQYF | TGTGCCAGCAGCTTGGGCGGGGCCATCTCCTACGAGCAGTACTTC
. | TRBJ2-1 | 16 | . | TRBV7-8 | CASSLSRLHYYNEQFF | TGTGCCAGCAGCTTATCCCGGCTGCATTACTACAATGAGCAGTTCTTC
TRBD1 | TRBJ1-1 | 17 | . | TRBV5-1 | CASSWGQGALVYTEAFF | TGCGCCAGCAGCTGGGGACAGGGGGCTTTAGTGTACACTGAAGCTTTCTTT
TRBD2 | TRBJ2-7 | 15 | . | TRBV28 | CASSLLAGFSYEQYF | TGTGCCAGCAGTTTACTAGCGGGGTTCTCCTACGAGCAGTACTTC
TRBD1 | TRBJ1-4 | 15 | . | TRBV10-3 | CAISESGQGTEKLFF | TGTGCCATCAGTGAGTCTGGACAGGGTACTGAAAAACTGTTTTTT
. | TRBJ1-1 | 13 | . | TRBV7-9 | CASNRQGSTEAFF | TGTGCCAGCAATAGGCAGGGAAGCACTGAAGCTTTCTTT
TRBD1 | TRBJ2-1 | 17 | . | TRBV7-6 | CASSVSGTGPSYNEQFF | TGTGCCAGCAGCGTATCCGGGACAGGGCCCTCCTACAATGAGCAGTTCTTC
TRBD2 | TRBJ2-1 | 16 | . | TRBV5-4 | CASSEGTSGSFNEQFF | TGTGCCAGCAGCGAGGGGACTAGCGGGAGTTTTAATGAGCAGTTCTTC
. | TRBJ2-7 | 15 | . | TRBV28 | CASSFVQVGAYEQYF | TGTGCCAGCAGTTTTGTCCAGGTAGGGGCCTACGAGCAGTACTTC
. | TRBJ2-7 | 14 | . | TRBV5-6 | CASSLVGAGYEQYF | TGTGCCAGCAGCTTAGTGGGGGCGGGCTACGAGCAGTACTTC
TRBD2 | TRBJ2-3 | 15 | . | TRBV7-8 | CASEAAREWSDTQYF | TGTGCCAGCGAGGCGGCGCGGGAGTGGTCAGATACGCAGTATTTT
. | TRBJ2-3 | 14 | . | TRBV28 | CASSPGTFTDTQYF | TGTGCCAGCAGTCCTGGGACATTCACAGATACGCAGTATTTT
TRBD1 | TRBJ1-2 | 14 | . | TRBV5-1 | CASSKDRGHYGYTF | TGCGCCAGCAGCAAAGACAGGGGGCACTATGGCTACACCTTC
TRBD1 | TRBJ2-7 | 12 | . | TRBV7-2 | CASSPTGFEQYF | TGTGCCAGCAGCCCGACAGGGTTCGAGCAGTACTTC
TRBD1 | TRBJ1-1 | 11 | . | TRBV15 | CATSYDRATFF | TGTGCCACCAGCTACGACAGGGCAACCTTCTTT
TRBD2 | TRBJ2-7 | 14 | . | TRBV27 | CASSLASGSYEQYF | TGTGCCAGCTCGTTGGCTAGCGGGAGTTACGAGCAGTACTTC
TRBD2 | TRBJ2-7 | 17 | . | TRBV28 | CASSSPLLAGGLYEQYF | TGTGCCAGCAGTTCCCCCCTCCTAGCGGGAGGGTTATACGAGCAGTACTTC
TRBD2 | TRBJ2-7 | 14 | . | TRBV28 | CASSFPGGSYEQYF | TGTGCCAGCAGTTTCCCGGGAGGTAGTTACGAGCAGTACTTC
. | TRBJ1-1 | 13 | . | TRBV6-6 | CASSDKWGTEAFF | TGTGCCAGCAGCGATAAATGGGGCACTGAAGCTTTCTTT
TRBD2 | TRBJ2-1 | 16 | . | TRBV7-9 | CASSASTSVLYNEQFF | TGTGCCAGCAGCGCCTCGACTAGCGTCTTATACAATGAGCAGTTCTTC
. | TRBJ1-1 | 14 | . | TRBV9 | CASSVGERNTEAFF | TGTGCCAGCAGCGTAGGGGAGAGGAACACTGAAGCTTTCTTT
. | TRBJ1-2 | 12 | . | TRBV2 | CASSEYLGGYTF | TGTGCCAGCAGTGAATACTTGGGAGGCTACACCTTC
. | TRBJ1-5 | 13 | . | TRBV7-8 | CASSLRAGQPQHF | TGTGCCAGCAGCTTAAGAGCGGGGCAGCCCCAGCATTTT
TRBD2 | TRBJ2-7 | 15 | . | TRBV7-3 | CASSLTSGGIYEQYF | TGTGCCAGCAGCTTAACTAGCGGGGGAATCTACGAGCAGTACTTC
TRBD1 | TRBJ2-7 | 14 | . | TRBV7-9 | CASSFRDREYEQYF | TGTGCCAGCAGCTTCCGGGACAGGGAATACGAGCAGTACTTC
TRBD2 | TRBJ2-5 | 22 | . | TRBV5-1 | CASSLAVYGTSGSGGQQETQYF | TGCGCCAGCAGCTTGGCCGTTTATGGGACTAGCGGGAGTGGGGGGCAACAAGAGACCCAGTACTTC